This is a list of T cell receptor beta chains from one sample in a study of blood T cell repertoires in COVID-19. Produced via immunoSEQ multiplex PCR; TCRdb's table is partial and in-frame only. The sample carries about 200,000 clones, approximately 80% recorded once. Sequenced input: peripheral blood. The receptor set was obtained from a middle-aged man with acute or convalescent COVID-19. Each CDR3 is given with its conserved first and last residue. A D gene is named only where the DNA matches it firmly. Not every row has a clone size; where given, it reads once, few, many or a size class.

V gene	J gene	D gene	clone size	CDR3 DNA	CDR3 protein
TRBV7-3	TRBJ2-7	.	.	TGTGCCAGCAGTCGAACAGGGTCCGGCGAGCAGTACTTC	CASSRTGSGEQYF
TRBV11-2	TRBJ2-4	.	.	TGTGCCAGCAGCTTAGAAGGAGGAGCCAAAAACATTCAGTACTTC	CASSLEGGAKNIQYF
TRBV5-1	TRBJ1-2	.	.	TGCGCCAGCAGCTTCTCTCCCGGGGACTATGGCTACACCTTC	CASSFSPGDYGYTF
TRBV5-1	TRBJ1-1	TRBD1	.	TGCGCCAGCAGCGCCACGACAGGGAAGGCCACTGAAGCTTTCTTT	CASSATTGKATEAFF
TRBV19	TRBJ1-1	TRBD1	few	TGTGCCAGTAGTTCTACAGGGGGCGCGTCTGAAGCTTTCTTT	CASSSTGGASEAFF
TRBV2	TRBJ1-6	.	.	TGTGCCAGCAGTGAGAGGACTCTCTATAATTCACCCCTCCACTTT	CASSERTLYNSPLHF
TRBV30	TRBJ1-1	.	.	TGTGCCTGGAGACCGACAGACTTGAACACTGAAGCTTTCTTT	CAWRPTDLNTEAFF
TRBV12-3/TRBV12-4	TRBJ2-3	TRBD1	.	TGTGCCAGCAGCGGACAGGCAGATACGCAGTATTTT	CASSGQADTQYF
TRBV3-1/TRBV3-2	TRBJ1-1	.	.	TGTGCCAGCAGCCAGGGGACCAGGGGACATCCCGGCGCTTTCTTT	CASSQGTRGHPGAFF
TRBV7-8	TRBJ1-5	TRBD1	.	TGTGCCAGCAGCTCTCTCGGACAGGGTTATCAGCCCCAGCATTTT	CASSSLGQGYQPQHF
TRBV6-2/TRBV6-3	TRBJ1-5	TRBD1	.	TGTGCCAGCAGCACACAGGGGCAGCCCCAGCATTTT	CASSTQGQPQHF
TRBV11-3	TRBJ2-1	.	.	TGTGCCAGCAGCGGAACCCAGGGGCCGTACTACAATGAGCAGTTCTTC	CASSGTQGPYYNEQFF
TRBV30	TRBJ2-2	TRBD2	.	TGTGCCTGGAGACTAGCGGGGCGGACCGGGGAGCTGTTTTTT	CAWRLAGRTGELFF
TRBV2	TRBJ2-7	.	.	TGTGCCAGCAGACGGGGGTCACGGGAACAGTACTTC	CASRRGSREQYF
TRBV18	TRBJ1-1	.	.	TGTGCCAGCTCACCAAACAGGGCAGACATGAACACTGAAGCTTTCTTT	CASSPNRADMNTEAFF
TRBV19	TRBJ2-4	.	.	TGTGCCAGTAGTCCGCAGGGACTAGCCAAAAACATTCAGTACTTC	CASSPQGLAKNIQYF
TRBV2	TRBJ1-5	.	few	TGTGCCAGCAGTGAAGTTACAGGACACCAGCCCCAGCATTTT	CASSEVTGHQPQHF